The 6 T cell receptor beta chains below come from one sample, sequenced in a study of blood T cell repertoires in COVID-19 (dated by TCRdb to about 2020). The library came from the immunoSEQ multiplex PCR assay. This is the immuneACCESS table as TCRdb keeps it, with only in-frame sequences that have V and J called. A part of the clones is gone; compared with another copy, unresolved V genes explain less than half, and the rest is unexplained. For this sample the table gives around 200,000 clones, of which 83% were detected only once. Jointly, the top ten make up under 3% of the sample. The sample comprised peripheral blood. The origin of the receptors is a middle-aged man with active or convalescent COVID-19.

The rearrangement joins TRBV19 to TRBJ1-2; no clear D gene. V lost 4 bases to trimming and J lost 0 bases, with 9 bases between them. The CDR3 is 14 residues long. In germline, CDR1 is LNHDA, CDR2 SQIVND (reference sequence). CDR3: CASSRRETNYGYTF. The CDR3 nucleotides read TGTGCCAGTAGTAGGAGGGAAACTAACTATGGCTACACCTTC.

The V gene is TRBV2, the J gene TRBJ1-2; the match to TRBD1 covers 9 bases. J was trimmed by 3 bases and V by 10 bases; bases with no gene match: 9. This CDR3 is 14 amino acids long. The germline V gene encodes CDR1 SNHLY and CDR2 FYNNEI. The CDR3 loop is CATRQGVFDYGYTF. The CDR3 DNA reads as TGTGCCACCCGACAGGGGGTATTCGACTATGGCTACACCTTC. The variable domain in full, completed from reference TRBV2 and TRBJ1-2, reads EPEVTQTPSHQVTQMGQEVILRCVPISNHLYFYWYRQILGQKVEFLVSFYNNEISEKSEIFDDQFSVERPDGSNFTLKIRSTKLEDSAMYFCATRQGVFDYGYTFGSGTRLTVV.

This clone was observed a few times. This chain connects TRBV12-1 to TRBJ2-1; the table's D gene call, TRBD2, was not cross checked with the DNA. TRBV12-1 is listed as a pseudogene. The CDR3 runs to 12 residues. CDR3 sequence (DNA): TGTGCCAGCAGCTGGACTACCAATGAGCAGTTCTTC. Translated, it gives CASSWTTNEQFF.

This CDR3 reads CASSPGVFLQETQYF. The CDR3 DNA follows: TGTGCCAGCAGCCCCGGGGTTTTCTTGCAAGAGACCCAGTACTTC. The rearrangement links TRBV7-2 to TRBJ2-5; a weak D match, TRBD2 (5 bases). This CDR3 is built from 15 residues. Germline-derived CDR1 and CDR2 are SGHTA and FQGNSA. The V end was cut by 5 bases, the J end by 2 bases, with 15 bases between.

The V gene is TRBV2, the J gene TRBJ1-4; tentative D call: TRBD1 (6 bases). Germline V gene data show CDR1 as SNHLY and CDR2 as FYNNEI. The CDR3 has 16 residues. Trimming shortened V by 8 bases and J by 4 bases, and 20 bases separated the two germline ends. CDR3 region: CASRNRDPRFNEKLFF. The DNA for the CDR3 is TGTGCCAGCCGGAACAGGGATCCCCGATTTAATGAAAAACTGTTTTTT.

This chain connects TRBV6-6 to TRBJ1-1, with a tentative D call TRBD1 (6 bases). CDR1 is MNHNY and CDR2 is SVGAGI in the germline V gene (reference sequence). CDR3 size: 14 residues. Trimming removed 6 bases at V and 8 bases at J, with 19 bases between. CDR3 residues: CASSNRDRYPEAFF. The DNA of the CDR3 is TGTGCCAGCAGCAACCGAGACAGGTATCCCGAAGCTTTCTTT.